Listed here are 31 T cell receptor beta chains from one sample, sequenced in a study of control samples from healthy donors and cancer patients. TCRdb's copy holds only in-frame clones and misses some; the assay was immunoSEQ multiplex PCR. The table includes 130,000 or so clones, about nine tenths detected once. The sample comprised blood. The receptors were sampled from a man in his forties or fifties in good health.

The rearrangement joins TRBV4-3 to TRBJ2-3; TRBD2 agrees at 7 bases. Per the germline V gene, CDR1 is LGHNA and CDR2 is YSLEER. The CDR3 runs to 14 residues. The V segment lost 1 base and the J segment 8 bases; nucleotides outside the gene matches: 6. CDR3: CASSQVAGEGTQYF. In DNA, the CDR3 is TGCGCCAGCAGCCAAGTTGCGGGGGAGGGTACGCAGTATTTT.

The V call is TRBV27, the J call TRBJ2-3; the D call may be TRBD1 or TRBD2 (6 bases each). V was clipped by 6 bases and J by 0 bases, with 19 bases between them. Germline V gene lookup returns CDR1 MNHEY and CDR2 SMNVEV (reference sequence). The CDR3 is 17 residues long. CDR3 bases: TGTGCCAGCAGGGCACCTTTGGGGGGCTCTAGCACAGATACGCAGTATTTT. Translating gives CASRAPLGGSSTDTQYF.

This chain connects TRBV2 to TRBJ1-4; 7 bases line up with TRBD1. The V gene end was trimmed by 6 bases and the J gene end by 2 bases; junction bases not matched to a gene: 3. The CDR3 extends over 14 amino acids. The germline gives CDR1 SNHLY, CDR2 FYNNEI. CDR3 DNA sequence: TGTGCCAGCAGGATGACAGGGACTAATGAAAAACTGTTTTTT. It specifies CASRMTGTNEKLFF.

This clone has only a few counts. The sample holds other DNA sequences that translate to the same CDR3. This chain connects TRBV12-3 or TRBV12-4 to TRBJ1-2, with D uncertain. V lost 3 bases, J lost 6 bases, and 5 bases lay in between. CDR3 size: 11 residues. CDR3 DNA sequence: TGTGCCAGCAGTTTCGGGGATGGCTACACCTTC. Its translation is CASSFGDGYTF.

The CDR3 is CASRLTAPDTQYF. The CDR3 region has the DNA TGTGCCAGCAGGTTGACAGCGCCCGATACGCAGTATTTT. The V gene is TRBV6-5, the J gene TRBJ2-3; TRBD1 might be the D (5 bases). This CDR3 has 13 residues. From germline, CDR1 is MNHEY and CDR2 SVGAGI. V lost 6 bases to trimming and J lost 6 bases, with 13 bases between them.

This clone was picked up one time. V gene TRBV6-2 or TRBV6-3 combines with J gene TRBJ1-5, with D hard to call. CDR1 and CDR2 from the germline V gene are MNHEY and SVGEGT. This CDR3 contains 14 residues. V was clipped by 0 bases and J by 7 bases, with 10 bases between them. CDR3 residues: CASSYSEAWQPQHF. DNA of the CDR3: TGTGCCAGCAGTTACTCTGAGGCCTGGCAGCCCCAGCATTTT.

The V call is TRBV11-3, the J call TRBJ2-1; D not certain. This CDR3 contains 11 residues. V lost 6 bases and J lost 11, with 11 bases in between. From germline, CDR1 is SGHNT and CDR2 YENEEA. CDR3 DNA: TGTGCCAGCAGTTCTATTAGACAGCAGTTCTTC. Translation: CASSSIRQQFF. The full variable domain, rest sourced from reference TRBV11-3 and TRBJ2-1, is EAGVVQSPRYKIIEKKQPVAFWCNPISGHNTLYWYLQNLGQGPELLIRYENEEAVDDSQLPKDRFSAERLKGVDSTLKIQPAELGDSAVYLCASSSIRQQFFGPGTRLTVL.

This sequence joins TRBV7-2 and TRBJ2-3; weak D call: TRBD1 (5 bases). The CDR3 contains 13 residues. CDR1 is SGHTA, CDR2 FQGNSA, per germline. Trimming left V 2 bases short and J 6 bases short, with 9 bases between. The DNA for the CDR3 is TGTGCCAGCAGCTTACAGGGTTACGATACGCAGTATTTT. It encodes CASSLQGYDTQYF.

V and J are TRBV5-1 and TRBJ1-4; 7 positions match TRBD1. CDR1 is SGHRS and CDR2 is YFSETQ in the germline V gene. This CDR3 spans 16 amino acids. Unmatched junction bases numbered 12, after V lost 6 bases and J lost 4 bases. As DNA, the CDR3 is TGCGCCAGCACCGCCACTCCGGGACAGATTAATGAAAAACTGTTTTTT. Amino acid sequence: CASTATPGQINEKLFF.

The chain carries TRBV6-9 and TRBJ2-1, with a possible D match to TRBD2 (5 bases). V lost 8 bases and J 2 bases, leaving 22 bases between the germline ends. Germline V gene lookup returns CDR1 MNHGY and CDR2 SVAAGI. CDR3 size: 17 residues. The CDR3 reads CASLYPRPEGAYNEQFF. In nucleotides, the CDR3 is TGTGCCAGCCTCTATCCAAGACCCGAGGGCGCCTACAATGAGCAGTTCTTC.

This chain links TRBV9 with TRBJ2-5; D not certain. V dropped 1 base and J dropped 3 bases, with 10 bases sitting between them. Germline assignment: CDR1 SGDLS and CDR2 YYNGEE. This CDR3 region has 14 residues. CDR3 sequence reads: CASSVPGREETQYF. Here the CDR3 DNA reads TGTGCCAGCAGCGTACCTGGGCGCGAAGAGACCCAGTACTTC. Variable domain in full (rest from reference TRBV9 and TRBJ2-5): DSGVTQTPKHLITATGQRVTLRCSPRSGDLSVYWYQQSLDQGLQFLIQYYNGEERAKGNILERFSAQQFPDLHSELNLSSLELGDSALYFCASSVPGREETQYFGPGTRLLVL.

J is TRBJ1-2 and V is TRBV7-9; TRBD1 might be the D (5 bases). CDR3 length equals 14 residues. Germline CDR1 SEHNR, CDR2 FQNEAQ (reference sequence). V shed 1 base and J shed 8 bases, with 14 bases lying between them. The CDR3 region is CASSLGGTGGGYTF. The CDR3 nucleotides read TGTGCCAGCAGCTTAGGCGGGACGGGGGGGGGCTACACCTTC. Using reference TRBV7-9 and TRBJ1-2 for the parts outside the CDR3, the full variable domain is DTGVSQNPRHKITKRGQNVTFRCDPISEHNRLYWYRQTLGQGPEFLTYFQNEAQLEKSRLLSDRFSAERPKGSFSTLEIQRTEQGDSAMYLCASSLGGTGGGYTFGSGTRLTVV.

The gene calls are TRBV7-9 and TRBJ2-5; 9 bases fit TRBD1. Trimming removed 0 bases from V and 5 bases from J; junction bases left unmatched: 4. CDR3 length equals 15 residues. The germline V gene encodes CDR1 SEHNR and CDR2 FQNEAQ (reference sequence). The CDR3 spells CASSLAGQGSETQYF. The CDR3 bases are TGTGCCAGCAGCTTAGCCGGACAGGGGAGCGAGACCCAGTACTTC.

As DNA, the CDR3 is TGTGCCAGCAGCCCCCGGACAGGCCCCTACGAGCAGTACTTC. As protein: CASSPRTGPYEQYF. The gene calls are TRBV7-6 and TRBJ2-7; 7 bases are a match to TRBD1. V trimming: 5 bases; J trimming: 2 bases; junction bases outside the gene matches: 6. Germline lookup yields CDR1 SGHVS and CDR2 FNYEAQ. The CDR3 has 14 amino acids.

The rearrangement links TRBV9 to TRBJ2-1, with 8 nucleotides matching TRBD1. The CDR3 is made up of 15 amino acids. The junction had 7 bases not matched to a gene; V was cut back by 0 bases and J by 8 bases. Germline-derived CDR1 and CDR2 are SGDLS and YYNGEE. The CDR3 nucleotides read TGTGCCAGCAGCGTAGTACGACAGGGGCACGATGAGCAGTTCTTC. Translating gives CASSVVRQGHDEQFF. Looking up the rest from reference TRBV9 and TRBJ2-1 gives the full variable domain: DSGVTQTPKHLITATGQRVTLRCSPRSGDLSVYWYQQSLDQGLQFLIQYYNGEERAKGNILERFSAQQFPDLHSELNLSSLELGDSALYFCASSVVRQGHDEQFFGPGTRLTVL.

In DNA, the CDR3 is TGTGCCAGCAGCAGCAACTACGGACAGGGTGGTAGAACCTATGGCTACACCTTC. Its translation is CASSSNYGQGGRTYGYTF. The chain employs TRBV5-8 and TRBJ1-2; 8 nucleotides agree with TRBD1. CDR3 length: 18 residues. CDR1 SGHTS and CDR2 YDEGEE come from the germline V gene. V dropped 4 bases and J dropped 4; count of bases not matched to a gene: 18.

This clone was seen more than once but under ten times. The same CDR3 is also encoded by other DNA sequences in this sample. The gene calls are TRBV20-1 and TRBJ1-4, with a possible D match to TRBD1 (5 bases). Trimming shortened V by 3 bases and J by 2 bases, and 7 bases separated the two germline ends. The CDR3 spans 13 residues. Germline V CDR1 and CDR2: DFQATT, SNEGSKA (reference sequence). In nucleotides, the CDR3 is TGCAGTGCTAGTCGGGGGACTAATGAAAAACTGTTTTTT. The encoded protein is CSASRGTNEKLFF.

This clone has just a few counts. The genes are TRBV12-3 or TRBV12-4 and TRBJ1-1; D ambiguous. V shed 4 bases and J shed 4 bases, with 4 bases lying between them. CDR3 length equals 11 residues. DNA of the CDR3: TGTGCCAGCAGTTACCGCACTGAAGCTTTCTTT. Protein product: CASSYRTEAFF.

The rearrangement uses TRBV19 and TRBJ2-3, with TRBD1 as a possible D gene (5 bases). Germline V gene sequence: CDR1 LNHDA, CDR2 SQIVND (reference sequence). CDR3 size: 14 residues. V was pared by 3 bases and J by 3 bases, with 10 bases between. The CDR3 region has the DNA TGTGCCAGTAGTATTGGGGCTGGGACAGATACGCAGTATTTT. Protein product: CASSIGAGTDTQYF.

This clone was picked up a small number of times. The rearrangement uses TRBV4-3 and TRBJ1-2, with 7 nucleotides matching TRBD1. Germline loops: CDR1 LGHNA, CDR2 YSLEER. The junction had 9 bases not matched to a gene; V was cut back by 3 bases and J by 8 bases. CDR3 length: 14 residues. The CDR3 DNA reads TGCGCCAGCAGCCAGGGTACAGGGGAGCGGGGCTACACCTTC. This encodes CASSQGTGERGYTF.

Here the CDR3 DNA reads TGTGCCAGCAGTTACTACAAGGGTCTATACGAGCAGTACTTC. Protein sequence: CASSYYKGLYEQYF. The V gene is TRBV6-2 or TRBV6-3, the J gene TRBJ2-7, with no clear D. The CDR3 length is 14 residues. V lost 1 base, J lost 4 bases, and 11 bases lay in between. Germline V CDR1 and CDR2: MNHEY, SVGEGT.

The chain combines TRBV10-3 with TRBJ2-3, with 8 bases that match TRBD2. The CDR3 consists of 16 residues. The germline gives CDR1 ENHRY, CDR2 SYGVKD. Trimming cost V 6 bases and J 4 bases; bases outside gene matches: 12. CDR3 bases: TGTGCCATCAGGGGTACCCTCGGGGGGGGGTCAGATACGCAGTATTTT. Residues: CAIRGTLGGGSDTQYF.

This clone showed up just a few times. The rearrangement uses TRBV10-2 and TRBJ2-7; maybe TRBD1 (5 bases). The CDR3 runs 13 residues. Trimming stripped 2 bases from V and 2 bases from J, with 7 bases between. In germline, CDR1 is WSHSY, CDR2 SAAADI. The CDR3 region is CASSEGQAYEQYF. Written as DNA, the CDR3 is TGCGCCAGCAGTGAGGGACAAGCCTACGAGCAGTACTTC.

The chain is built from TRBV21-1 and TRBJ1-6. TRBV21-1 is reported as a pseudogene. The CDR3 totals 15 residues. This chain's CDR3 is CASNLRKGLCSPLHF. The CDR3 region has the DNA TGTGCCAGCAACCTAAGGAAAGGGTTATGTTCACCCCTCCACTTT.

CDR3 DNA sequence: TGTGCCAGCAGGGACACATACCCCTACAATGAGCAGTTCTTC. Protein sequence: CASRDTYPYNEQFF. The rearrangement joins TRBV6-5 to TRBJ2-1; D perhaps matches TRBD1 (5 bases). Between the trimmed V and J ends, which lost 6 bases and 2 bases, there was a span of 11 bases. Germline CDR1 reads MNHEY; CDR2 reads SVGAGI. The length of the CDR3 is 14 residues.

The gene calls are TRBV4-3 and TRBJ1-2; D might be TRBD1 (5 bases). The CDR3 consists of 15 residues. The V gene lost 0 bases and the J gene lost 7 bases, with 15 bases spanning the gap. Germline-derived CDR1 and CDR2 are LGHNA and YSLEER. The CDR3: CASSQEGRVYGGYTF. Here the CDR3 DNA reads TGCGCCAGCAGCCAAGAGGGCAGGGTGTATGGTGGCTACACCTTC.

The chain uses TRBV29-1 and TRBJ1-1; the D gene is possibly TRBD1 (6 bases). Germline loops: CDR1 SQVTM, CDR2 ANQGSEA. V was shortened by 8 bases and J by 0 bases, with 19 bases between the two germline ends. CDR3 length: 15 amino acids. CDR3 region: CSTSLSTGMNTEAFF. CDR3 DNA sequence: TGCAGCACATCACTCTCTACAGGGATGAACACTGAAGCTTTCTTT.

The rearrangement uses TRBV25-1 and TRBJ2-7, with a possible D match to TRBD1 (6 bases). Deletions cut 9 bases from V and 0 bases from J, with 9 bases between. The CDR3 is made up of 12 amino acids. Looked up from germline, CDR1 is MGHDK and CDR2 is SYGVNS. The chain's CDR3 is CASTDSSYEQYF. DNA for the CDR3: TGTGCCAGTACGGACAGCTCCTACGAGCAGTACTTC.

Only one count was recorded for this clone. The genes are TRBV4-1 and TRBJ1-2; D is unclear. The V gene's germline CDR1 is MGHRA and CDR2 YSYEKL. The V and J ends lost 1 base and 7 bases respectively, with 16 bases between them. The CDR3 covers 15 residues. The DNA of the CDR3 is TGCGCCAGCAGCCAAGGGGCACAGCCCCTTAGTGGCTACACCTTC. Translating gives CASSQGAQPLSGYTF.

V usage is TRBV27 and J usage is TRBJ2-1, with 8 bases lining up with TRBD2. The CDR3 runs to 15 residues. V was clipped by 4 bases and J by 7 bases; unmatched bases: 9. The germline V gene has CDR1 MNHEY and CDR2 SMNVEV (reference sequence). The CDR3 bases are TGTGCCAGCAGTTCAGGACTAGCAAGGGGGAATGAGCAGTTCTTC. Residues: CASSSGLARGNEQFF.

V and J are TRBV5-6 and TRBJ2-7; D might be TRBD1 or TRBD2, each matching 6 bases. Germline V gene lookup returns CDR1 SGHDT and CDR2 YYEEEE. V lost 2 bases, J lost 7 bases, and 16 bases lay in between. There are 14 residues in the CDR3. The CDR3 bases are TGTGCCAGCAGCTTCGTAGGGGGGAGTGGGGAGCAGTACTTC. Residues: CASSFVGGSGEQYF.